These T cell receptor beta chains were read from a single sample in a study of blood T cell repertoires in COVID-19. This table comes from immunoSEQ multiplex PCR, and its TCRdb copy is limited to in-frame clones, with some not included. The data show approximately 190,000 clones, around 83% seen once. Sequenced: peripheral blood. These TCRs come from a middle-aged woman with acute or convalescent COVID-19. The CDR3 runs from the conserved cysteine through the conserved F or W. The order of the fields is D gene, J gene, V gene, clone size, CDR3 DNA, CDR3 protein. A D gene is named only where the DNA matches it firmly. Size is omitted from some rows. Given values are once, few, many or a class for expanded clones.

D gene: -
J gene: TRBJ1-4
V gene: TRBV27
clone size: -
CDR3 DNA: TGTGCCAGCAGGCCTCACATGCGGGGAGTGGGGACTAATGAAAAACTGTTTTTT
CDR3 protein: CASRPHMRGVGTNEKLFF

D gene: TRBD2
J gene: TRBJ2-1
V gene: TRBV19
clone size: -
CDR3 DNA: TGTGCCAGTTCGAAGCGGGATTGGAATGAGCAGTTCTTC
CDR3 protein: CASSKRDWNEQFF

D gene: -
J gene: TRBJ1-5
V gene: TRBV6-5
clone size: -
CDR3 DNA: TGTGCCAGCAGACCCGACTTCTCTCAGCCCCAGCATTTT
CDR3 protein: CASRPDFSQPQHF

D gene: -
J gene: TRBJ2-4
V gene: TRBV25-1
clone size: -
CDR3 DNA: TGTGCCAGCAGTGCGGGGTCGGGAGCCAAAAACATTCAGTACTTC
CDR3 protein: CASSAGSGAKNIQYF

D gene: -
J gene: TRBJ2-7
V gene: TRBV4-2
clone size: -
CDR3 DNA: TGTGCCAGCAGCCTCACTGGGACTGGATCCTACGAGCAGTACTTC
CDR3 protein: CASSLTGTGSYEQYF

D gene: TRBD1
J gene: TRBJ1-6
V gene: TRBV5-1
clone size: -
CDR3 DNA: TGCGCCAGCAGCTTGGGGGACAGGGATTCACCCCTCCACTTT
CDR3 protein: CASSLGDRDSPLHF

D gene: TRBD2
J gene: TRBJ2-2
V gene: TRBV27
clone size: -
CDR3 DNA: TGTGCCAGCAGTTTATTTCCCCTCGGACTAGCGGCCAACACCGGGGAGCTGTTTTTT
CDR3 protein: CASSLFPLGLAANTGELFF

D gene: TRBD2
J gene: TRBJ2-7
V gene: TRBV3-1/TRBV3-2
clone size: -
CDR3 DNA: TGTGCCAGCAGCCTGACCCTTAGCGGGAGGGCTGACGAGCAGTACTTC
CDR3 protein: CASSLTLSGRADEQYF

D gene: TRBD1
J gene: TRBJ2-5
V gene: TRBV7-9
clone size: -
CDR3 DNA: TGTGCCAGCAGCCAAGGGACAGCCCAAGAGACCCAGTACTTC
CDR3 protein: CASSQGTAQETQYF

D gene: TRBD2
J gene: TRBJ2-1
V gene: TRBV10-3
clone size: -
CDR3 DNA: TGTGCCATCAGTACTAGCGGGGATTACAATGAGCAGTTCTTC
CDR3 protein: CAISTSGDYNEQFF

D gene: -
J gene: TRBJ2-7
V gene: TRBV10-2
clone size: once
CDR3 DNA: TGCGCCAGCAGTGCTCAGGGTTCGGGTGAGCAGTACTTC
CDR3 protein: CASSAQGSGEQYF

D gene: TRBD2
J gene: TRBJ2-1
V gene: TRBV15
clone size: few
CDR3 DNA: TGTGCCACCAGCAGAGTCGGGGGGGAATACAATGAGCAGTTCTTC
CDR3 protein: CATSRVGGEYNEQFF

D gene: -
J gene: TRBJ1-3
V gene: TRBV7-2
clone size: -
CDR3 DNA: TGTGCCAGCAGCTCTCAGGGTATAATCGGAAACACCATATATTTT
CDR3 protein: CASSSQGIIGNTIYF

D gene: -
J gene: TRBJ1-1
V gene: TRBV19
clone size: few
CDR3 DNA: TGTGCCAGTAGTATCCAGGGAATGAACACTGAAGCTTTCTTT
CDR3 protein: CASSIQGMNTEAFF

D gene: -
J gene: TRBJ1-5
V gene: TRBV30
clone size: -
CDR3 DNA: TGTGCCTGGGGGGTGGCTCAGCCCCAGCATTTT
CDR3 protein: CAWGVAQPQHF

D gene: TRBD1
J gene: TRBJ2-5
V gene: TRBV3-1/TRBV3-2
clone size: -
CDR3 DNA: TGTGCCAGCAGCCGATTCGACAGGGCTCAAGAGACCCAGTACTTC
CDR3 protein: CASSRFDRAQETQYF

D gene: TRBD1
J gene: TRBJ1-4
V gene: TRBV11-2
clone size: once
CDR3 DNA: TGTGCCAGCAGCTCCAGCCGGGTACAGGGGAATGAAAAACTGTTTTTT
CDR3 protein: CASSSSRVQGNEKLFF

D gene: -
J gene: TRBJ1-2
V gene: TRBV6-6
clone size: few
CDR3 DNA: TGTGCCAGCCGCCCCAACTCGGACATCCAGGTCTATGGCTACACCTTC
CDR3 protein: CASRPNSDIQVYGYTF

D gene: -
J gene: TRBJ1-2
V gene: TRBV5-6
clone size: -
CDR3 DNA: TGTGCCAGCACCCTCGGTACCCGGGGATATGGCTACACCTTC
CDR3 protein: CASTLGTRGYGYTF

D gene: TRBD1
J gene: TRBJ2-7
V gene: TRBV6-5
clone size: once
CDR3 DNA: TGTGCCAGCAGCGTAACAGGGGAAACCTACGAGCAGTACTTC
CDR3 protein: CASSVTGETYEQYF

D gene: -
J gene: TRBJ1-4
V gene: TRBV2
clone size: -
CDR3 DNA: TGTGCCAGCAGTGAATCGACGGGTCCCTTTGCTAAACTGTTTTTT
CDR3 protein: CASSESTGPFAKLFF

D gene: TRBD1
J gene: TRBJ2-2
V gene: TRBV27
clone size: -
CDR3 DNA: TGTGCCAGCAAAATGACAGGGGCGAACACCGGGGAGCTGTTTTTT
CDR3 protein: CASKMTGANTGELFF

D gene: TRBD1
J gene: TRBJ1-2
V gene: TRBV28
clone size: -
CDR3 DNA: TGTGCCACCTGGGACAGCCCCGGCTACACCTTC
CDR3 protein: CATWDSPGYTF

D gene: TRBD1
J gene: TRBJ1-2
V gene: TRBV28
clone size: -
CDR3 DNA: TGTGCCAGCAGTTTACCCGGACAGGGAGGAGGCTACACCTTC
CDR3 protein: CASSLPGQGGGYTF

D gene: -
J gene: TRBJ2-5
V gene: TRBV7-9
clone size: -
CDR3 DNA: TGTGCCAGCAGCTTACGGGGAGAGACCCAGTACTTC
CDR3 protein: CASSLRGETQYF

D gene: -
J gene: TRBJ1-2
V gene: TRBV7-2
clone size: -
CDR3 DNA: TGTGCCAGCAGCTTAGGTACGGGGGGCGAGAACTATGGCTACACCTTC
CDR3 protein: CASSLGTGGENYGYTF

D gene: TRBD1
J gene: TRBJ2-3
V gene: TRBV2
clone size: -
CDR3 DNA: TGTGCCAGCAGGCCGGGACAGGTTAGCACAGATACGCAGTATTTT
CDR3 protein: CASRPGQVSTDTQYF

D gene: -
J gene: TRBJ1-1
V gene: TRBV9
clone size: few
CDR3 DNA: TGTGCCAGCAGCGTAGTACCGGCAGGGGTGGGGACTGAAGCTTTCTTT
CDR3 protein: CASSVVPAGVGTEAFF

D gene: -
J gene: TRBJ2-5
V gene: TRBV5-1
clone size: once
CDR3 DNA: TGCGCCAGCAGCTTCGGTATGAGTGGGCGCAGCCCCCAAGAGACCCAGTACTTC
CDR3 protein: CASSFGMSGRSPQETQYF

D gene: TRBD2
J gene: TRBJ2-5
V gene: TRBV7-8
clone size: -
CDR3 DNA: TGTGCCAGCAGCTTAGCGCTCCTCAGCGGGGGGGCAGGAGAGACCCAGTACTTC
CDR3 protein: CASSLALLSGGAGETQYF

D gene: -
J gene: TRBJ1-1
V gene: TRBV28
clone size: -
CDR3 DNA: TGTGCCAGCAGCCTCGGGGGTGTAAACACTGAAGCTTTCTTT
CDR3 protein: CASSLGGVNTEAFF

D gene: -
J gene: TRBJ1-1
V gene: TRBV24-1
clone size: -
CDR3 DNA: TGTGCCGGGGGAGGGCCCGAAGAAGCTTTCTTT
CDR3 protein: CAGGGPEEAFF

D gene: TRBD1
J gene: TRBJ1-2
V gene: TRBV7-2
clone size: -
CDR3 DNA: TGTGCCAGCAGTCTGACAGGGTTTGGCTACACCTTC
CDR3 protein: CASSLTGFGYTF

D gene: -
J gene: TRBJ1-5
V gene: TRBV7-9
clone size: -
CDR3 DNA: TGTGCCAGCAGCTTCGGAACGGGAAATCAGCCCCAGCATTTT
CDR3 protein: CASSFGTGNQPQHF

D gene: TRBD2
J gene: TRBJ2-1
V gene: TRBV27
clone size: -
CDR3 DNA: TGTGCCAGCAGTTCACTAGCGGGAGCCTACAATGAGCAGTTCTTC
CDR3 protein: CASSSLAGAYNEQFF

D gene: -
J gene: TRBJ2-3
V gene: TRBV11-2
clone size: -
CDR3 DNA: TGTGCCAGCAGCTTGAGGAGCGATACGCAGTATTTT
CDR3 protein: CASSLRSDTQYF

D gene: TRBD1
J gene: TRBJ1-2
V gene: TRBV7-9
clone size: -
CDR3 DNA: TGTGCCAGCAGCTTCTCCGGGACAGTCAACTATGGCTACACCTTC
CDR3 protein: CASSFSGTVNYGYTF

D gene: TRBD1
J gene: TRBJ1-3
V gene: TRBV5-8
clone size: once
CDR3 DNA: TGTGCCAGCAGCCGGTCCAGGGGGGCTGGAAACACCATATATTTT
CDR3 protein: CASSRSRGAGNTIYF

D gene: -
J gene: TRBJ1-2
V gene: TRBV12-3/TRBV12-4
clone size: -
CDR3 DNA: TGTGCCAGCAGTTGGGCCGGCAACTATGGCTACACCTTC
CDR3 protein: CASSWAGNYGYTF

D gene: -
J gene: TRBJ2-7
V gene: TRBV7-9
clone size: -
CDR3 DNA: TGTGCCAGCAGCCTCCTACTGGAGCAGTACTTC
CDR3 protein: CASSLLLEQYF

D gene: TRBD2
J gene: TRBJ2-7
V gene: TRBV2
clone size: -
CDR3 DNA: TGTGCCAGCTCTGACCCTAGCGGGGGTAGCTCCTACGAGCAGTACTTC
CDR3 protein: CASSDPSGGSSYEQYF

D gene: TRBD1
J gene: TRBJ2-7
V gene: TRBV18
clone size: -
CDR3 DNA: TGTGCCAGCTCACCCGGGACAGGGGGCCCTTACGAGCAGTACTTC
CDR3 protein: CASSPGTGGPYEQYF

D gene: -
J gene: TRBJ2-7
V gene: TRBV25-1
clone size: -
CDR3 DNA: TGTGCCAGCAGTGAGCAGGGCCTCGCTCTCGGGGAGCAGTACTTC
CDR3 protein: CASSEQGLALGEQYF

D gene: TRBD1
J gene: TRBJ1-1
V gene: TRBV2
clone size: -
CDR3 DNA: TGTGCCAGCAGTGAGTGGGCAGGGGGCACTGAAGCTTTCTTT
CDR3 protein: CASSEWAGGTEAFF

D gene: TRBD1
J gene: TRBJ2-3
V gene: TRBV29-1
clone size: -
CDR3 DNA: TGCAGCGCCTCCGGGACAGGGGGCTTCACAGATACGCAGTATTTT
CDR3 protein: CSASGTGGFTDTQYF

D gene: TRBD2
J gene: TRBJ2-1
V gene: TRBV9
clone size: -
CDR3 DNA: TGTGCCAGCAGCCCCATGCTAGCGGGAGTCTACAATGAGCAGTTCTTC
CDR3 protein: CASSPMLAGVYNEQFF

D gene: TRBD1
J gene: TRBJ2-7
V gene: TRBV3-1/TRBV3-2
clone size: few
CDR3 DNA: TGTGCCAGCAGCCATTACGGACAGGGGAACTACGAGCAGTACTTC
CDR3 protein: CASSHYGQGNYEQYF

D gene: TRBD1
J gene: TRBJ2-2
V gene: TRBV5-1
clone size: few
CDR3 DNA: TGCGCCAGCCGGGGACAGGGGGGCAACACCGGGGAGCTGTTTTTT
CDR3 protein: CASRGQGGNTGELFF

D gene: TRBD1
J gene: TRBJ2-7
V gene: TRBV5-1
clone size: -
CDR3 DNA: TGCGCCAGCAACCCGGGACAGGGTCCCCTCGAGCAGTACTTC
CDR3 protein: CASNPGQGPLEQYF

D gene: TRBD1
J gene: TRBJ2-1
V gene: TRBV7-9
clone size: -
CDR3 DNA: TGTGCCAGCAGCTCCAGGGGGTCCGCCTACAATGAGCAGTTCTTC
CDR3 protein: CASSSRGSAYNEQFF

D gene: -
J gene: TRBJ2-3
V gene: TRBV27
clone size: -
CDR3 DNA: TGTGCCAGCAGCGCGGGACTCCTTACAGATACGCAGTATTTT
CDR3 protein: CASSAGLLTDTQYF

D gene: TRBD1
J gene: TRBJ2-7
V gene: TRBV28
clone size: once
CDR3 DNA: TGTGCCAGCAGCAGCGACAGGGAAGGATACGAGCAGTACTTC
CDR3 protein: CASSSDREGYEQYF

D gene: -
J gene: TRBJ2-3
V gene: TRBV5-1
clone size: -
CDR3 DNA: TGCGCCAGCAGCTTGGTGGGACTGCCAACTAGCACAGATACGCAGTATTTT
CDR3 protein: CASSLVGLPTSTDTQYF

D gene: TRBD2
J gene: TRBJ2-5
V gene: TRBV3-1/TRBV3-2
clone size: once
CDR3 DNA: TGTGCCAGCAGCCCGCTCCAGGGACTAGCGGGAGAGACCCAGTACTTC
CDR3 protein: CASSPLQGLAGETQYF

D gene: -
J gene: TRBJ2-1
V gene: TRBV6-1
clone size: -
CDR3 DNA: TGTGCCAGCAGTGAAGCGCTTATACGGAGTAATGAGCAGTTCTTC
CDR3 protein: CASSEALIRSNEQFF

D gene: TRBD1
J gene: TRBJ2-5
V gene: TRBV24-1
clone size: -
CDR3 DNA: TGTGCCACCAGTGATGTGGGACAGGCCCAAGAGACCCAGTACTTC
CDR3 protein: CATSDVGQAQETQYF

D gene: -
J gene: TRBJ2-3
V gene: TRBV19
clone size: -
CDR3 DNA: TGTGCCAGTAGTTGGGGGGGGGCAAAAGATACGCAGTATTTT
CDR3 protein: CASSWGGAKDTQYF